These 26 T cell receptor beta chains were all obtained from the same sample, sequenced in a study of T-cell memory formation after mild COVID-19. TCRdb itself ran the 5' RACE reads through MiXCR, one entry per CDR3 protein. The sample lists 260,000 or so distinct CDR3 sequences, 16% seen once, with 20% to 25% in the top ten. Sequencing input: PBMCs or a T cell subset sorted from them (not recorded which). The receptors were gathered from a man aged 18 to 29 who had mild COVID-19 (a few samples of this study predate the infection). Cell type and time point are not known.

This sequence joins TRBV12-3 or TRBV12-4 and TRBJ2-2; TRBD1 or TRBD2 may be the D gene (6 bases each). The CDR3 consists of 17 residues. With 5 bases removed from V and 4 bases from J, the gap between germline ends came to 20 bases. The CDR3 sequence: CASSETDGGRGTGELFF. DNA of the CDR3: TGTGCCAGCAGTGAGACAGACGGGGGCCGGGGCACCGGGGAGCTGTTTTTT.

The chain uses TRBV29-1 and TRBJ1-1; a possible D gene is TRBD1 (5 bases). Germline CDR1 reads SQVTM; CDR2 reads ANQGSEA. Trimming removed 2 bases at V and 3 bases at J, with 10 bases between. This CDR3 has 13 amino acids. The CDR3 loop is CSVEYRSDTEAFF. In DNA form, the CDR3 reads TGCAGCGTTGAATACAGGTCAGACACTGAAGCTTTCTTT.

This clonotype was found a few times. This chain uses TRBV10-3 with TRBJ2-1, with 11 positions matching TRBD2. The V gene's germline CDR1 is ENHRY and CDR2 SYGVKD. The CDR3 length is 18 residues. V trimming: 0 bases; J trimming: 0 bases; junction bases outside the gene matches: 4. This chain's CDR3 is CAISESLAGGSSYNEQFF. In nucleotides, the CDR3 is TGTGCCATCAGTGAGTCGCTAGCGGGGGGAAGCTCCTACAATGAGCAGTTCTTC.

V and J are TRBV7-9 and TRBJ2-1, with 9 positions matching TRBD2. After removal of 6 bases from V and 8 bases from J, the junction contained 5 bases not matched to a gene. Germline loops: CDR1 SEHNR, CDR2 FQNEAQ (reference sequence). The CDR3 runs 13 residues. As DNA, the CDR3 is TGTGCCAGCAGAAGACTAGCGGCGTATGAGCAGTTCTTC. It is translated as CASRRLAAYEQFF. The full variable domain, completed using reference TRBV7-9 and TRBJ2-1, is DTGVSQNPRHKITKRGQNVTFRCDPISEHNRLYWYRQTLGQGPEFLTYFQNEAQLEKSRLLSDRFSAERPKGSFSTLEIQRTEQGDSAMYLCASRRLAAYEQFFGPGTRLTVL.

The chain uses TRBV20-1 and TRBJ2-1, with a weak D call TRBD2 (7 bases). Germline-derived CDR1 and CDR2 are DFQATT and SNEGSKA (reference sequence). The CDR3 has 13 residues. Trimming took off 4 bases at V and 4 bases at J, with 11 bases between the two ends. Written as DNA, the CDR3 is TGCAGTGCTAAGGGGGGGGCGTACAATGAGCAGTTCTTC. Protein sequence: CSAKGGAYNEQFF.

Only a few counts were recorded for this clonotype. J is TRBJ2-3 and V is TRBV9, with TRBD2 matching 8 bases. Germline lookup yields CDR1 SGDLS and CDR2 YYNGEE. The CDR3 extends over 16 amino acids. The junction had 14 bases not matched to a gene; V was cut back by 1 base and J by 10 bases. CDR3 in amino acids: CASSVRVAGILGAQYF. DNA for the CDR3: TGTGCCAGCAGCGTAAGGGTAGCGGGGATCCTCGGGGCGCAGTATTTT. Full variable domain (remainder filled in from reference TRBV9 and TRBJ2-3): DSGVTQTPKHLITATGQRVTLRCSPRSGDLSVYWYQQSLDQGLQFLIQYYNGEERAKGNILERFSAQQFPDLHSELNLSSLELGDSALYFCASSVRVAGILGAQYFGPGTRLTVL.

The rearrangement uses TRBV9 and TRBJ1-4; D is perhaps TRBD1 (6 bases). Per germline, CDR1 SGDLS and CDR2 YYNGEE. CDR3 length: 14 amino acids. V lost 3 bases and J 7 bases, leaving 13 bases between the germline ends. The CDR3 is CASSGTAMSEKLFF. CDR3 coding DNA: TGTGCCAGCAGCGGGACAGCGATGTCTGAAAAACTGTTTTTT.

The rearrangement links TRBV4-1 to TRBJ2-3, with D possibly TRBD2 on 6 matching bases. V dropped 3 bases and J dropped 4 bases, with 14 bases sitting between them. This CDR3 has 15 residues. The germline V gene has CDR1 MGHRA and CDR2 YSYEKL. CDR3 nucleotide sequence: TGCGCCAGCAGCCAGGCTCCGGGACTCGCAGATACGCAGTATTTT. Protein sequence: CASSQAPGLADTQYF.

This clonotype was counted between two and nine times. The chain couples TRBV18 to TRBJ2-3; weak D call: TRBD2 (5 bases). Trimming shortened V by 3 bases and J by 3 bases, and 13 bases separated the two germline ends. The CDR3 runs 15 residues. The germline V gene encodes CDR1 KGHSH and CDR2 LQKENI. In nucleotides, the CDR3 is TGTGCCAGCTCACCCCGCCGGGGTACAACAGATACGCAGTATTTT. As protein: CASSPRRGTTDTQYF.

This chain joins TRBV3-1 and TRBJ2-2; D possibly corresponds to TRBD1 (5 bases). V lost 2 bases and J lost 4, with 8 bases in between. The CDR3 totals 14 residues. Per the germline V gene, CDR1 is LGHDT and CDR2 is YNNKEL (reference sequence). Written as DNA, the CDR3 is TGTGCCAGCAGCCAAACAGGAGCCACCGGGGAGCTGTTTTTT. It yields the protein CASSQTGATGELFF.

The table lists this clonotype with a few counts. The chain joins TRBV9 to TRBJ2-5; 12 nucleotides align to TRBD2. V trimming: 0 bases; J trimming: 4 bases; junction bases outside the gene matches: 4. CDR3 size: 16 residues. CDR1 and CDR2 (germline): SGDLS, YYNGEE. The CDR3 reads CASSVASGGAPETQYF. DNA of the CDR3: TGTGCCAGCAGCGTAGCTAGCGGGGGGGCCCCAGAGACCCAGTACTTC.

This clonotype was detected only a few times. The chain is built from TRBV4-2 and TRBJ1-5; TRBD1 agrees at 7 bases. Trimming removed 1 base from V and 4 bases from J; junction bases left unmatched: 4. The CDR3 sequence is 15 residues long. Germline V gene data show CDR1 as LGHNA and CDR2 as YNFKEQ. The CDR3 sequence is CASSQGIQGNQPQHF. The CDR3 DNA is TGTGCCAGCAGCCAAGGAATACAGGGGAATCAGCCCCAGCATTTT.

V usage is TRBV5-1 and J usage is TRBJ2-7, with a tentative D call TRBD1 (6 bases). V was clipped by 4 bases and J by 5 bases, with 19 bases between them. The germline gives CDR1 SGHRS, CDR2 YFSETQ. The CDR3 totals 15 residues. In DNA form, the CDR3 reads TGCGCCAGCAGCCCGGGCCGGGGCAGGGGCGACGAGCAGTACTTC. As protein: CASSPGRGRGDEQYF.

This chain links TRBV7-2 with TRBJ2-2; 9 bases fit TRBD2. CDR1 SGHTA and CDR2 FQGNSA come from the germline V gene. With 8 bases clipped from V and 6 bases from J, the junction kept 7 bases outside the gene matches. This CDR3 contains 14 residues. The CDR3 reads CASQRGGAAGELFF. DNA of the CDR3: TGTGCCAGCCAACGCGGGGGGGCCGCCGGGGAGCTGTTTTTT.

This chain joins TRBV10-1 and TRBJ2-7; 8 positions agree with TRBD1. The CDR3 is made up of 15 amino acids. Germline V gene data show CDR1 as WNHNN and CDR2 as SYGVQD (reference sequence). V was pared by 3 bases and J by 5 bases, with 9 bases of the junction left unmatched. The DNA for the CDR3 is TGCGCCAGCAGTGATACAGCAGGGGGCCTCAACGAGCAGTACTTC. Translated, it gives CASSDTAGGLNEQYF.

V and J are TRBV2 and TRBJ2-1; 13 bases map to TRBD2. The germline V gene encodes CDR1 SNHLY and CDR2 FYNNEI. J gave up 9 bases and V 6 bases, and 8 bases lay outside the gene matches. The CDR3 runs 15 residues. The CDR3 loop is CASRTGTSGVGEQFF. CDR3 coding DNA: TGTGCCAGCAGGACCGGGACTAGCGGGGTCGGTGAGCAGTTCTTC.

The table lists this clonotype with many counts. V is TRBV7-9 and J is TRBJ2-5; D is ambiguous. CDR3 length: 16 amino acids. The germline V gene encodes CDR1 SEHNR and CDR2 FQNEAQ (reference sequence). V was trimmed by 1 base and J by 5 bases, leaving 17 bases between them. CDR3 amino acids: CASSLGLLNSGETQYF. In nucleotides, the CDR3 is TGTGCCAGCAGCTTAGGACTCCTCAACTCCGGCGAGACCCAGTACTTC.

Concerning this clonotype itself: A much larger clonotype is one base distant, so this may be a read error. The chain combines TRBV5-3 with TRBJ2-3; the match to TRBD1 covers 8 bases. TRBV5-3 is recorded as an ORF, its role being uncertain. The CDR3 is 13 residues long. V shed 5 bases and J 1 base; nucleotides not matched to a gene: 0. The CDR3 region is CARRTGGTDTQYF. CDR3 bases: TGTGCCAGAAGGACAGGGGGCACAGATACGCAGTATTTT.

The V call is TRBV6-5, the J call TRBJ1-2, with 8 nucleotides matching TRBD1. The CDR3 has 13 amino acids. Germline V lookup: CDR1 MNHEY, CDR2 SVGAGI. With 7 bases clipped from V and 8 bases from J, the junction kept 9 bases outside the gene matches. The CDR3 sequence: CASTEGQARGYTF. CDR3 in DNA: TGTGCCAGCACCGAGGGACAGGCGCGGGGCTACACCTTC.

This chain connects TRBV6-4 to TRBJ1-2; the D gene is possibly TRBD1 (5 bases). V gave up 2 bases and J gave up 7 bases, with 5 bases separating them. The germline V gene has CDR1 MRHNA and CDR2 SNTAGT. The CDR3 consists of 11 residues. For the CDR3, the DNA is TGTGCCAGCAGTGACGGGGGTGGCTACACCTTC. Protein: CASSDGGGYTF.

This clonotype was picked up many times. The V gene is TRBV20-1, the J gene TRBJ2-7, with 7 bases fitting TRBD1. CDR3 length: 14 residues. CDR1 is DFQATT and CDR2 is SNEGSKA in the germline V gene (reference sequence). The V and J ends lost 6 bases and 3 bases, in that order; junction bases with no gene match: 11. The CDR3 spells CSAKSGTVFYEQYF. As DNA, the CDR3 is TGCAGTGCCAAATCCGGGACAGTATTCTACGAGCAGTACTTC.

The chain joins TRBV5-6 to TRBJ2-5; D remains unclear. CDR3 length: 14 residues. Deletions cut 1 base from V and 5 bases from J, with 12 bases between. Germline CDR1 reads SGHDT; CDR2 reads YYEEEE. The CDR3 coding sequence is TGTGCCAGCAGCTTGCGGCAGTTAGGGGAGACCCAGTACTTC. Protein product: CASSLRQLGETQYF.

The gene calls are TRBV27 and TRBJ2-1, with 8 bases identical to TRBD2. The V gene's germline CDR1 is MNHEY and CDR2 SMNVEV (reference sequence). The junction had 10 bases not matched to a gene; V was cut back by 1 base and J by 5 bases. There are 17 residues in the CDR3. The CDR3 region is CASSLYQRTSIDNEQFF. The CDR3 DNA reads TGTGCCAGCAGTTTATACCAGAGGACTAGCATTGACAATGAGCAGTTCTTC.

This rearrangement joins TRBV20-1 to TRBJ1-2, with D uncertain. Germline V gene lookup returns CDR1 DFQATT and CDR2 SNEGSKA (reference sequence). CDR3 size: 11 residues. The V end was cut by 5 bases, the J end by 2 bases, with 6 bases between. The CDR3 DNA sequence: TGCAGTGCTGACCAGAACTATGGCTACACCTTC. It specifies CSADQNYGYTF.

In this sample, this clonotype turned up a few times. The chain combines TRBV6-6 with TRBJ2-2; D remains unclear. CDR3 length equals 14 residues. Per the germline V gene, CDR1 is MNHNY and CDR2 is SVGAGI (reference sequence). Trimming left V 1 base short and J 13 bases short, with 16 bases between. The CDR3 loop is CASSYLAGPGVLFF. The CDR3 nucleotides read TGTGCCAGCAGTTACTTGGCAGGCCCTGGTGTGCTGTTTTTT.

This clonotype has only a few counts. V gene TRBV5-1 combines with J gene TRBJ2-5; 9 bases map to TRBD2. The germline V gene encodes CDR1 SGHRS and CDR2 YFSETQ. The CDR3 extends over 13 amino acids. The V segment lost 6 bases and the J segment 3 bases; nucleotides outside the gene matches: 3. The CDR3 bases are TGCGCCAGCACCGTAGCGGGGGAAGAGACCCAGTACTTC. As protein: CASTVAGEETQYF.